This T cell receptor (beta chain) was recorded in a study of T cells in localized non-small cell lung cancer. Study results and limitations: Uninvolved nearby lung showed the greatest T cell clonality, exceeding that found in tumor.

The data were produced by immunoSEQ multiplex PCR, yet TCRdb's version contains in-frame clones alone and is incomplete. The table has almost 4,000 clones, 20% to 30% seen once. The sample holds a few counts of this clone. Its antigen is undetermined. CDR3 length: 15 residues. Germline CDR1 LNHDA, CDR2 SQIVND (reference sequence). Deletions cut 6 bases from V and 0 bases from J, with 11 bases between. The receptor was isolated from a man between 40 and 75 years old with stage II lung adenocarcinoma. The sample in question was lung tumor tissue, obtained before any cancer treatment. The rearrangement links TRBV19 to TRBJ1-4; TRBD1 is a possible D gene (6 bases). The CDR3 coding sequence is TGTGCCAGTAGCTCAGGGGTGGCAACTAATGAAAAACTGTTTTTT. Translated: CASSSGVATNEKLFF.